This TCR beta chain derives from a study of high-grade serous ovarian cancer treatment subgroups. Sequencing used immunoSEQ multiplex PCR; TCRdb keeps in-frame clones, though not all of them. The sample has more than 1,500 clones, around three quarters seen once; the top ten hold more than 4.5%. Tumor samples were obtained before definitive surgery or chemotherapy. The clonotype was recovered from a human donor with high-grade serous ovarian cancer. The sequencing input was tumor tissue.

The CDR3 sequence: CASSYSRLNTGELFF. The CDR3 DNA sequence: TGTGCCAGCAGTTACTCCCGCTTAAACACCGGGGAGCTGTTTTTT. The chain joins TRBV6-5 to TRBJ2-2; D is ambiguous. V dropped 0 bases and J dropped 2 bases, with 7 bases sitting between them. The CDR3 totals 15 residues. The germline V gene encodes CDR1 MNHEY and CDR2 SVGAGI.